Sequencing of this TCR beta chain was carried out in a study of blood T cell repertoires in COVID-19. Here immunoSEQ multiplex PCR was the method, and the copy in TCRdb shows in-frame clones only, minus some. The table includes 180,000 or so clones, around 86% detected once. The V and J ends lost 0 bases and 7 bases respectively, with 13 bases between them. The CDR3 length is 15 residues. CDR1 and CDR2 from the germline V gene are MNHNS and SASEGT. The sample consisted of PBMCs or T cells enriched from blood (not recorded which). The chain has TRBV6-1 and TRBJ1-5; a possible D gene is TRBD1 (6 bases). This TCR was sampled from a man aged 40-49 years with acute COVID-19. CDR3 amino acids: CASSEALTGAQPQHF. In DNA, the CDR3 is TGTGCCAGCAGTGAAGCGCTGACAGGAGCGCAGCCCCAGCATTTT.